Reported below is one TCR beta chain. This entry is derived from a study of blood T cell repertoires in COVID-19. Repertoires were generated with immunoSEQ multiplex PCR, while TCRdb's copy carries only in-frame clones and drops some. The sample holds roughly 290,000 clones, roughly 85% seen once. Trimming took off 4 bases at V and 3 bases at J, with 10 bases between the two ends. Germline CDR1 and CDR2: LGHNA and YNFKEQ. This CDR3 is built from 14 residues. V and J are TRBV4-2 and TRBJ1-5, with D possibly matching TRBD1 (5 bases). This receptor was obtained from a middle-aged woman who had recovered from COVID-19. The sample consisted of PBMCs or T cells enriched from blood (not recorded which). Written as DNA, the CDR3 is TGTGCCAGCAGCCGTACAGGTTCCAATCAGCCCCAGCATTTT. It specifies CASSRTGSNQPQHF.